In this sample, the clone carrying this TCR beta chain turned up a few times. What it binds is not known. This sample was taken from a study of T-cell memory formation after mild COVID-19. Study findings and constraints: Clones that contracted from day 15 to 85 were balanced CD4/CD8, while later expanders leaned CD4+. Contracting CD4+ clones were located mainly in CM and EM, and CD8+ clones in EMRA.

TCRdb re-derived calls from the 5' RACE reads in MiXCR, one entry per CDR3 protein. The table has hundreds of thousands of distinct CDR3 sequences, about a fifth seen once. The sample was PBMCs or a T cell subset sorted from them (not recorded which). The TCR sequence derives from an adult woman who had mild COVID-19 (a few samples of this study predate the infection). Cell type and time point are not known.

CDR3 nucleotide sequence: TGTGCCATCAGTGGACGAGTGGGTAGCGGGAACTCCACAGATACGCAGTATTTT. Translating gives CAISGRVGSGNSTDTQYF. V usage is TRBV10-3 and J usage is TRBJ2-3, with 8 bases fitting TRBD2. The CDR3 is 18 residues long. Per germline, CDR1 ENHRY and CDR2 SYGVKD. The V segment lost 4 bases and the J segment 2 bases; nucleotides outside the gene matches: 14.